A single sample is the source of the 21 T cell receptor beta chains below, sequenced in a study of shared clonotypes between healthy human individuals. The data were produced by immunoSEQ multiplex PCR, yet TCRdb's version contains in-frame clones alone and is incomplete. The sample has around 2.1 million clones; around 95% are singletons. The sequencing sample was made of naive CD4+ T cells sorted from blood. As for subset: CD45RA+ positively selected. The receptors here all came from a man between 18 and 29 years old in good health.

This clone appeared once. The chain joins TRBV10-3 to TRBJ2-3; 10 bases map to TRBD2. V shed 6 bases, J shed 5 bases, and the junction held 11 bases outside the gene matches. Germline V lookup: CDR1 ENHRY, CDR2 SYGVKD. This CDR3 is built from 16 residues. The CDR3 protein is CAIRGSLAGVKDTQYF. The CDR3 coding sequence is TGTGCCATCAGGGGATCCCTAGCGGGAGTTAAAGATACGCAGTATTTT.

The rearrangement joins TRBV4-3 to TRBJ2-3; D may be TRBD1 (5 bases). The CDR3 loop spans 15 amino acids. Per the germline V gene, CDR1 is LGHNA and CDR2 is YSLEER. Trimming shortened V by 0 bases and J by 6 bases, and 13 bases separated the two germline ends. In nucleotides, the CDR3 is TGCGCCAGCAGCCAAGATCCGGCGAAGGGGGATACGCAGTATTTT. Protein: CASSQDPAKGDTQYF.

About this clone itself: The same CDR3 is also encoded by other DNA sequences in this sample. The V gene is TRBV10-3, the J gene TRBJ1-5; D is uncertain. V lost 6 bases, J lost 0 bases, and 6 bases lay in between. The CDR3 has 13 amino acids. Germline CDR1 and CDR2: ENHRY and SYGVKD. CDR3 bases: TGTGCCATCAGCGGGAATAGCAATCAGCCCCAGCATTTT. Translated, it gives CAISGNSNQPQHF.

The CDR3 region has the DNA TGTGCCAGCTCAACCCCCGGGACCTCTTGCACCTTC. Its translation: CASSTPGTSCTF. The rearrangement uses TRBV18 and TRBJ1-2; maybe TRBD1 (5 bases). Germline-derived CDR1 and CDR2 are KGHSH and LQKENI. V lost 5 bases to trimming and J lost 13 bases, with 17 bases between them. This CDR3 is built from 12 residues.

A remark on this clone: The same CDR3 can be traced to other DNA sequences in this sample. The CDR3 loop reads CASSPDRATYEQYF. CDR3 DNA: TGTGCCAGCAGCCCTGACAGGGCAACCTACGAGCAGTACTTC. The chain employs TRBV7-2 and TRBJ2-7; 7 bases line up with TRBD1. Per germline, CDR1 SGHTA and CDR2 FQGNSA. This CDR3 has 14 residues. V shed 5 bases and J 2 bases; nucleotides not matched to a gene: 6.

The count of this clone is one. The chain has TRBV19 and TRBJ1-5, with unresolved D. V was cut by 3 bases and J by 2 bases, with 14 bases left in between. This CDR3 contains 16 residues. Germline V lookup: CDR1 LNHDA, CDR2 SQIVND (reference sequence). The CDR3 DNA sequence: TGTGCCAGTAGTATGAACCCAAATAGAGGCAATCAGCCCCAGCATTTT. Translation: CASSMNPNRGNQPQHF.

The chain is built from TRBV6-5 and TRBJ2-7, with D unresolved. Germline V CDR1 and CDR2: MNHEY, SVGAGI. The CDR3 length is 12 residues. Trimming removed 6 bases at V and 6 bases at J, with 12 bases between. CDR3 region: CASRGRAGEQYF. The CDR3 nucleotides are TGTGCCAGCAGAGGAAGGGCAGGCGAGCAGTACTTC.

The gene calls are TRBV21-1 and TRBJ1-3; the DNA was not compared with TRBD1, the D call given in the table. TRBV21-1 is an annotated pseudogene. The CDR3 totals 17 residues. CDR3 bases: TGTGCCAGCAGCATTGGGGACAGGTATCCCGGCCGGAACACCATATATTTT. Amino acids: CASSIGDRYPGRNTIYF.

Comment on this clone: Different DNA sequences within this sample yield the same CDR3. This rearrangement joins TRBV6-5 to TRBJ2-7; D could derive from TRBD1 or TRBD2 (5 bases each). The CDR3 sequence is 11 residues long. V was cut by 6 bases and J by 5 bases, with 8 bases left in between. Germline-derived CDR1 and CDR2 are MNHEY and SVGAGI. The CDR3 nucleotides read TGTGCCAGCAGGAGGGGCGACGAGCAGTACTTC. Translated, it gives CASRRGDEQYF.

The chain recombines TRBV19 with TRBJ2-1; TRBD2 agrees at 13 bases. V lost 5 bases, J lost 7 bases, and 5 bases stayed unmatched. CDR3 length: 15 amino acids. Germline V lookup: CDR1 LNHDA, CDR2 SQIVND (reference sequence). The CDR3 loop reads CASSRTSGSLNEQFF. The CDR3 nucleotides read TGTGCCAGTAGTCGGACTAGCGGGAGTTTGAATGAGCAGTTCTTC.

The rearrangement joins TRBV7-2 to TRBJ1-2; the D gene is possibly TRBD1 (5 bases). The length of the CDR3 is 12 residues. Germline CDR1 is SGHTA and CDR2 is FQGNSA. Trimming removed 3 bases from V and 5 bases from J, with 7 bases in between. The CDR3 region has the DNA TGTGCCAGCAGCTTTCAGGGTTATGGCTACACCTTC. Residues: CASSFQGYGYTF.

Comment on this clone: Other DNA sequences in the same sample also yield this CDR3. The chain joins TRBV5-4 to TRBJ1-2, with 7 bases lining up with TRBD1. Per germline, CDR1 SGHNT and CDR2 YYREEE (reference sequence). This CDR3 has 14 amino acids. The V gene end was trimmed by 0 bases and the J gene end by 4 bases; junction bases not matched to a gene: 3. CDR3 DNA sequence: TGTGCCAGCAGCTTGGGACAGGGCCTCTATGGCTACACCTTC. Its protein product is CASSLGQGLYGYTF.

The rearrangement links TRBV6-6 to TRBJ2-5, with D perhaps matching TRBD1 or TRBD2 (5 bases each). Germline lookup yields CDR1 MNHNY and CDR2 SVGAGI (reference sequence). V was clipped by 8 bases and J by 4 bases, with 14 bases between them. The CDR3 totals 13 residues. The CDR3 protein is CASGDGGGETQYF. The CDR3, as DNA: TGTGCCAGCGGGGACGGAGGCGGAGAGACCCAGTACTTC.

The chain couples TRBV30 to TRBJ1-6; D remains unclear. The CDR3 is 13 amino acids. Germline CDR1 GTSNPN, CDR2 SVGIG (reference sequence). V dropped 3 bases and J dropped 7 bases, with 10 bases sitting between them. CDR3: CAWSLELNSPLHF. In DNA, the CDR3 is TGTGCCTGGAGCCTAGAATTGAATTCACCCCTCCACTTT.

The V and J genes are TRBV19 and TRBJ1-2, with unresolved D. The CDR3 spans 11 residues. V lost 4 bases and J 7 bases, leaving 7 bases between the germline ends. CDR1 is LNHDA and CDR2 is SQIVND in the germline V gene (reference sequence). The CDR3 nucleotides are TGTGCCAGTAGTAATGGGGTTGGCTACACCTTC. Its translation: CASSNGVGYTF.

The rearrangement links TRBV11-2 to TRBJ2-5, with TRBD2 matching over 12 bases. The ends lost 4 bases at V and 4 bases at J; junction bases unmatched: 10. Germline V gives CDR1 SGHAT, CDR2 FQNNGV. The CDR3 is 17 residues long. Written as DNA, the CDR3 is TGTGCCAGCAGCTCCCGACTAGCGGGGGCTCACGGAGAGACCCAGTACTTC. Translating it yields CASSSRLAGAHGETQYF.

The chain is built from TRBV9 and TRBJ2-6, with no clear D. V shed 4 bases and J shed 2 bases, with 7 bases lying between them. CDR1 SGDLS and CDR2 YYNGEE come from the germline V gene. The CDR3 has 14 amino acids. Written as DNA, the CDR3 is TGTGCCAGCAGCCTCAGGACTGGGGCCAACGTCCTGACTTTC. Translated: CASSLRTGANVLTF.

The gene calls are TRBV21-1 and TRBJ1-1; TRBD1 reflects the table's D call only, with no check against the DNA. TRBV21-1 is given as a pseudogene. This CDR3 spans 15 amino acids. This chain's CDR3 is CASSAFWTFYTEAFF. The CDR3 coding sequence is TGTGCCAGCAGCGCCTTTTGGACATTCTACACTGAAGCTTTCTTT.

V gene TRBV9 combines with J gene TRBJ2-7; TRBD1 aligns across 12 bases. The CDR3 covers 15 residues. Germline CDR1 SGDLS, CDR2 YYNGEE. V lost 4 bases and J lost 3; bases outside the gene matches: 5. Written as DNA, the CDR3 is TGTGCCAGCAGCACGGGACAGGGGGCCCGCTACGAGCAGTACTTC. This encodes CASSTGQGARYEQYF.

V and J are TRBV5-6 and TRBJ1-4; tentative D call: TRBD1 (5 bases). The CDR3 consists of 13 residues. The V gene's germline CDR1 is SGHDT and CDR2 YYEEEE. V dropped 3 bases and J dropped 11 bases, with 14 bases sitting between them. The CDR3 coding sequence is TGTGCCAGCAGCTGGGGGGTGATGGGTAAACTGTTTTTT. Translation: CASSWGVMGKLFF.

The chain couples TRBV5-1 to TRBJ2-5; 7 bases map to TRBD1. The germline V gene has CDR1 SGHRS and CDR2 YFSETQ. V lost 2 bases, J lost 2 bases, and 9 bases stayed unmatched. The CDR3 contains 16 residues. The CDR3 sequence is CASSFPPGGIQETQYF. The CDR3 DNA reads TGCGCCAGCAGCTTCCCCCCAGGGGGTATACAAGAGACCCAGTACTTC.